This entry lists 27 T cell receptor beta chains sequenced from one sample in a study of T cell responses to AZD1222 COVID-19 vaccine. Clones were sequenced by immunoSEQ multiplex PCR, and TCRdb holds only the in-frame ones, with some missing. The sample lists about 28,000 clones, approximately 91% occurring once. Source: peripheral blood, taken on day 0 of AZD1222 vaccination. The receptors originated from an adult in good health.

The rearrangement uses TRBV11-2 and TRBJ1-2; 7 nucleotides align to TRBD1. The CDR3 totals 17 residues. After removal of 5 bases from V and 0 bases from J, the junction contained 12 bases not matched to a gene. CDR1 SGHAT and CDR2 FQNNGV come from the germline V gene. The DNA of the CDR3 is TGTGCCAGCAGCCAGATCGGGGGAGGGACAGCTAACTATGGCTACACCTTC. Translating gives CASSQIGGGTANYGYTF.

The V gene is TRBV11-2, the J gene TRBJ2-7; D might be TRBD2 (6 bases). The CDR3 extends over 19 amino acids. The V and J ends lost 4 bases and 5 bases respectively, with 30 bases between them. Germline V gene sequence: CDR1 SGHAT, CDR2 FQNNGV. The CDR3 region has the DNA TGTGCCAGCAGCTCCCTACTACAGAAAGCGGGTGGGGCTCTGAACGAGCAGTACTTC. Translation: CASSSLLQKAGGALNEQYF.

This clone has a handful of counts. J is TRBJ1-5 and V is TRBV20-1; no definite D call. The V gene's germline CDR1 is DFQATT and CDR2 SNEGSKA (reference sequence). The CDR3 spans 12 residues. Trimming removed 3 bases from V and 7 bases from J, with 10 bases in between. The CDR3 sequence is CSASNSRQPQHF. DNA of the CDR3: TGCAGTGCTAGTAATAGTAGACAGCCCCAGCATTTT.

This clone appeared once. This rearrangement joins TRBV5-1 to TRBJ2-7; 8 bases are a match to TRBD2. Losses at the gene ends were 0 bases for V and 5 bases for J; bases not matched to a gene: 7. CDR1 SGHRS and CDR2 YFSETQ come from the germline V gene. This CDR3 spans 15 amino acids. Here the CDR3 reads CASSLVPGLGDEQYF. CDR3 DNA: TGCGCCAGCAGCTTGGTCCCGGGACTAGGTGACGAGCAGTACTTC. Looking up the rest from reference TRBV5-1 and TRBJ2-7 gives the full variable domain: KAGVTQTPRYLIKTRGQQVTLSCSPISGHRSVSWYQQTPGQGLQFLFEYFSETQRNKGNFPGRFSGRQFSNSRSEMNVSTLELGDSALYLCASSLVPGLGDEQYFGPGTRLTVT.

The CDR3 loop reads CATQGSGAKNIQYF. Here the CDR3 DNA reads TGTGCCACCCAAGGGAGCGGGGCCAAAAACATTCAGTACTTC. The V call is TRBV2, the J call TRBJ2-4; D is possibly TRBD2 (6 bases). Deletions cut 10 bases from V and 1 base from J, with 14 bases between. CDR1 is SNHLY and CDR2 is FYNNEI in the germline V gene. This CDR3 has 14 amino acids. The full variable domain, rest sourced from reference TRBV2 and TRBJ2-4, is EPEVTQTPSHQVTQMGQEVILRCVPISNHLYFYWYRQILGQKVEFLVSFYNNEISEKSEIFDDQFSVERPDGSNFTLKIRSTKLEDSAMYFCATQGSGAKNIQYFGAGTRLSVL.

CDR3 amino acids: CASSLLAFYEQYF. The CDR3 DNA is TGTGCCAGCAGCTTGTTGGCATTCTACGAGCAGTACTTC. The rearrangement uses TRBV5-5 and TRBJ2-7, with D hard to call. V was cut by 1 base and J by 3 bases, with 8 bases left in between. CDR3 length equals 13 residues. Germline V gene lookup returns CDR1 SGHKS and CDR2 YYEKEE (reference sequence).

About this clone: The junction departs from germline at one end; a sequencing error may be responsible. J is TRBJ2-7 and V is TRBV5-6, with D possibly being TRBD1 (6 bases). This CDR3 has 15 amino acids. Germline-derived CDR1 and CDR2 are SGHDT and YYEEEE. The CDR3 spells CASTLSGGGAHEQYF. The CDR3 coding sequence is TGTGCCAGCACCTTGAGTGGTGGGGGCGCCCACGAGCAGTACTTC. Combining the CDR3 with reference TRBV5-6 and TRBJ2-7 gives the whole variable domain DAGVTQSPTHLIKTRGQQVTLRCSPKSGHDTVSWYQQALGQGPQFIFQYYEEEERQRGNFPDRFSGHQFPNYSSELNVNALLLGDSALYLCASTLSGGGAHEQYFGPGTRLTVT.

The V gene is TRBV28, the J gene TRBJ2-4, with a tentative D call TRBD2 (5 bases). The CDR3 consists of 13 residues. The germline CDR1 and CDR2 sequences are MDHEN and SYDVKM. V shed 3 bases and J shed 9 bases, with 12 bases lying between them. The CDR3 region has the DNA TGTGCCAGCAGTTTCCGGGGTAACGGCATTCAGTACTTC. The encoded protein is CASSFRGNGIQYF.

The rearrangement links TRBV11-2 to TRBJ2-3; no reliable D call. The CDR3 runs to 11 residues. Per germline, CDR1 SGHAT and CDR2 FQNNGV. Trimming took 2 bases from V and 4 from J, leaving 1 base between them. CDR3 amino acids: CASSLPDTQYF. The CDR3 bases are TGTGCCAGCAGCTTACCAGATACGCAGTATTTT.

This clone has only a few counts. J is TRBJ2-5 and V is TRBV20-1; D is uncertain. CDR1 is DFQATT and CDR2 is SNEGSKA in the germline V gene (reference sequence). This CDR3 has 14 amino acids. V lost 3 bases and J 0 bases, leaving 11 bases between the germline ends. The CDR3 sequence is CSASDEGYQETQYF. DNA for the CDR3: TGCAGTGCTAGTGATGAAGGGTACCAAGAGACCCAGTACTTC.

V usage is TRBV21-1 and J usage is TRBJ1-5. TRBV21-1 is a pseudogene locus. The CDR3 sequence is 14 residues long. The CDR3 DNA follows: TGTGCCAGCAGCACCTCCCGGGACAATCAGCCCCAGCATTTT. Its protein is CASSTSRDNQPQHF.

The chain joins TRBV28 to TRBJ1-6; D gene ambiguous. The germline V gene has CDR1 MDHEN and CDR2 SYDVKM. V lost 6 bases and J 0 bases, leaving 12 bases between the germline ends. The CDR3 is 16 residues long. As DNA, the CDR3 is TGTGCCAGCAGACCACAGCCGAGCTCCTATAATTCACCCCTCCACTTT. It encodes CASRPQPSSYNSPLHF.

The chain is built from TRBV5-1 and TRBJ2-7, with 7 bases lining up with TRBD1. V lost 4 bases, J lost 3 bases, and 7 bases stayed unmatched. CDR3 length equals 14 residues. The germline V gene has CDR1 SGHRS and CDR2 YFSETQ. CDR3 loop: CASSPRDSIYEQYF. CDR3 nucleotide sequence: TGCGCCAGCAGCCCCCGGGACAGTATCTACGAGCAGTACTTC.

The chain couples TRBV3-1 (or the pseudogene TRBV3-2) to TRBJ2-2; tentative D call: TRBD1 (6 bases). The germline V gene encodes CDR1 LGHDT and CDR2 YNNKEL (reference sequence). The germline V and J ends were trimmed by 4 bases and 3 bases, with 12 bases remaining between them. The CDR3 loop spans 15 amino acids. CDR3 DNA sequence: TGTGCCAGCAGCCCGCGCAGGGGTGACACCGGGGAGCTGTTTTTT. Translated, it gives CASSPRRGDTGELFF.

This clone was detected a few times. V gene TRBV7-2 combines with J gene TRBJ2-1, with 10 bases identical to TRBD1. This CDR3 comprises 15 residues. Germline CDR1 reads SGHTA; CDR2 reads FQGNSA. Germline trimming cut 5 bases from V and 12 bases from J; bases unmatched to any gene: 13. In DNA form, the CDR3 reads TGTGCCAGCAGCGCCTCCGGGACAGGGGCCTTGGGGCAGTTCTTC. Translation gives CASSASGTGALGQFF.

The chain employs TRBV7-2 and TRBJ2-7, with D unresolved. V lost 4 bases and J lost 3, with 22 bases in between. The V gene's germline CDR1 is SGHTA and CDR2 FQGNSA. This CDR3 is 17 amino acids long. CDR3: CASSSVAGPYPYYEQYF. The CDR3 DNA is TGTGCCAGCAGCTCGGTGGCAGGACCTTACCCCTACTACGAGCAGTACTTC.

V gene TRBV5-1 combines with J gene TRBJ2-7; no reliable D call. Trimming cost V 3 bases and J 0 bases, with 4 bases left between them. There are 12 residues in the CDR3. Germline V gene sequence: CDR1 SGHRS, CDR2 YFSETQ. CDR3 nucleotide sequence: TGCGCCAGCAGCTCGAGCTCCTACGAGCAGTACTTC. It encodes CASSSSSYEQYF.

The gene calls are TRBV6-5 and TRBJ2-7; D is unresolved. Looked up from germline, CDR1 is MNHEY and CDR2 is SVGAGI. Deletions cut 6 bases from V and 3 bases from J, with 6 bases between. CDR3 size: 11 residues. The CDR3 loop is CASSNVYEQYF. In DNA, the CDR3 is TGTGCCAGCAGCAACGTCTACGAGCAGTACTTC.

The CDR3, as DNA: TGTGCCAGCAGTCGTTTCGATCCCGGAGTTTGGACCGGGGAGCTGTTTTTT. Translated, it gives CASSRFDPGVWTGELFF. The rearrangement joins TRBV6-6 to TRBJ2-2; D call uncertain. Deletions cut 5 bases from V and 5 bases from J, with 21 bases between. Germline V gives CDR1 MNHNY, CDR2 SVGAGI (reference sequence). This CDR3 region has 17 residues.

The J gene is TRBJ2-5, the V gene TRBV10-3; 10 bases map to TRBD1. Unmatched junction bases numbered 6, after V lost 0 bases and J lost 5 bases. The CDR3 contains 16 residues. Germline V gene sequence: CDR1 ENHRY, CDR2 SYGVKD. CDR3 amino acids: CAISESIGTGEETQYF. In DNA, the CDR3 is TGTGCCATCAGTGAGTCGATTGGGACAGGGGAGGAGACCCAGTACTTC.

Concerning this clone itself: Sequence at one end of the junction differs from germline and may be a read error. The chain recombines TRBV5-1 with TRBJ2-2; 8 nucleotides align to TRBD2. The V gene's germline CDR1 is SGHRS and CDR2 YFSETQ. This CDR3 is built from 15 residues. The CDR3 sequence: CASSSGSGNAGELFF. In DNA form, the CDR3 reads TGCGCCAGCAGCTCCGGTAGCGGGAACGCCGGGGAGCTGTTTTTT.

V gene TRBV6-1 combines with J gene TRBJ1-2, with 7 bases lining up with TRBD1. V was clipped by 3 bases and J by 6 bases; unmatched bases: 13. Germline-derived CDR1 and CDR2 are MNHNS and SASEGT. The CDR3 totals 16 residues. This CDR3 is CASSDSQGGWRDGYTF. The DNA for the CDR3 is TGTGCCAGCAGTGATTCTCAGGGGGGCTGGAGGGATGGCTACACCTTC.

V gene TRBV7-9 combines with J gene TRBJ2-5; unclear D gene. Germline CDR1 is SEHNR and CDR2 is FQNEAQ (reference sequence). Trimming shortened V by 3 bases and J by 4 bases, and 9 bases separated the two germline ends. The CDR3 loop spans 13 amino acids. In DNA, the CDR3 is TGTGCCAGCAGCTTTGTGGGTGGAGAGACCCAGTACTTC. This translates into CASSFVGGETQYF.

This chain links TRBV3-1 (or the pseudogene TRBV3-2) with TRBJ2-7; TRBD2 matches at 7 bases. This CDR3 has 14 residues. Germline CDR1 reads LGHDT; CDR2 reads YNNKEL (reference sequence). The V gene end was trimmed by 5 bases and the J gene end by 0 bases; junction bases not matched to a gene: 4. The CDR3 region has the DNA TGTGCCAGCAGCGGGGACTATTTCTCCTACGAGCAGTACTTC. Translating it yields CASSGDYFSYEQYF.

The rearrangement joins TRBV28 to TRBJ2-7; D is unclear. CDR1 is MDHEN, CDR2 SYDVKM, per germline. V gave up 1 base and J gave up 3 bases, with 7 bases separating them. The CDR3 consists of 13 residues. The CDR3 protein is CASSLLDYYEQYF. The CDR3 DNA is TGTGCCAGCAGTTTATTGGATTACTACGAGCAGTACTTC.

CDR3 sequence: CASSGDVDYEQYF. For the CDR3, the DNA is TGTGCCAGCAGTGGGGACGTAGACTACGAGCAGTACTTC. V is TRBV25-1 and J is TRBJ2-7; D is possibly TRBD1 or TRBD2 (5 bases each). Germline V gene data show CDR1 as MGHDK and CDR2 as SYGVNS. V lost 4 bases to trimming and J lost 3 bases, with 10 bases between them. CDR3 length: 13 amino acids.

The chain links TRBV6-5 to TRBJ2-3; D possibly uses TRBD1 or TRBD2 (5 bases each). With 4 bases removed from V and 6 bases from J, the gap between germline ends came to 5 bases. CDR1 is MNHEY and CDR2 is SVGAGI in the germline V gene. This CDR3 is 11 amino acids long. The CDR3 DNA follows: TGTGCCAGCAGTTGGGGGGATACGCAGTATTTT. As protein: CASSWGDTQYF.